This record looks at one TCR beta chain sequence and its context. Its antigen is still unknown. Sample time point: week 11, during vaccination. Each dose of the vaccine consisted of 300 ug of mutant IDH1 20-mer peptide, with topical imiquimod. The protocol was immunoSEQ multiplex PCR, while the TCRdb copy is restricted to in-frame clones and leaves out a portion. This table has about 64,000 clones, approximately 84% appearing once. This sample was included in a study of a mutant IDH1 vaccine in newly diagnosed glioma. Study in general: Across weeks 1, 3, 5, 7, 11, 15, 19 and 23, patients received a vaccination each time, eight in all. Vaccines were first given 4-6 weeks after radiotherapy alone, or with temozolomide cycles. Radiotherapy, temozolomide, or both had been given previously, and both were given to most. Regarding the study as a whole: Immune responses induced by the vaccine were seen in approximately 93% of patients, spanning multiple MHC alleles.

The germline V gene encodes CDR1 SGHRS and CDR2 YFSETQ. The CDR3 is made up of 14 amino acids. V shed 2 bases and J shed 0 bases, with 9 bases lying between them. The sequence was collected from a woman between 45 and 60 years old with glioma. The V call is TRBV5-1, the J call TRBJ2-7, with D maybe TRBD2 (5 bases). Sequencing used PBMCs, obtained from a glioma patient whose treatment included an IDH1 peptide vaccine. The CDR3 here is CASSFGGSSYEQYF. Written as DNA, the CDR3 is TGCGCCAGCAGCTTCGGAGGTAGCTCCTACGAGCAGTACTTC.